At least ten counts were recorded for the clone carrying this T cell receptor beta chain. This CDR3 is 14 amino acids long. The germline gives CDR1 DFQATT, CDR2 SNEGSKA (reference sequence). The V and J ends lost 5 bases and 6 bases, in that order; junction bases with no gene match: 10. Using unique molecular identifiers, the investigators prepared the TCRbeta library. TCRdb reprocessed the PCR reads via MiXCR and lists one record per CDR3 protein. This table has 200,000 to 250,000 distinct CDR3 sequences, 11% appearing once. This sample was taken from a study of T-cell reconstitution after alpha-beta-depleted transplantation in children.

The sequence was obtained from a child less than two years old with acute myeloid leukemia, due to receive a stem cell transplant. V and J are TRBV20-1 and TRBJ2-1; TRBD2 aligns across 7 bases. The source was PBMCs, collected before TCRalphabeta/CD19-depleted stem cell transplant. CDR3 amino acids: CSAPPSGKLNEQFF. DNA of the CDR3: TGCAGTGCTCCCCCTAGCGGAAAGCTCAATGAGCAGTTCTTC.